This T cell receptor (beta chain) was sequenced in a study of T cells expressing NK-cell markers. Overall study context: The study drew TCR beta repertoires from sorted CD3+CD56+NKG2C+, CD3+CD56+NKG2C- and CD3+CD56-NKG2C+ T cells. General study findings and limits: The study found these clonotypes also leading the CD3+CD56-NKG2C+ fraction in a few donors. The study did not resolve the HCMV specificity of expanded NKG2C+ T cell clones.

Regarding this clonotype: What it binds is unknown.

The CDR3 runs to 16 residues. 5'RACE template switching built TCR beta cDNA with unique molecular identifiers. TCRdb re-called the 5' RACE reads and catalogs CDR3 proteins one per entry, DNA excluded. Reported are around 380,000 distinct CDR3 sequences; the ten largest clones contain roughly 10%. The V and J genes are TRBV12-3 or TRBV12-4 and TRBJ2-4; TCRdb returns TRBD1, unconfirmable since there is no DNA. The sample consisted of blood T cells: a sorted CD56 or NKG2C T cell subset, CD4+ or CD8+ T cells, or bulk PBMC T cells (not recorded which). This clonotype originated in a woman in her 50s in good health. The CDR3 region is CASNSGRGLAKNIQYF.